These 23 T cell receptor beta chains originate from one sample sequenced in a study of blood T cell repertoires in COVID-19. TCRdb's copy holds only in-frame clones and misses some; the assay was immunoSEQ multiplex PCR. Of around 190,000 clones in the sample, 76% were seen once. The specimen was peripheral blood. The receptors derive from a woman aged 45-59 years with active or convalescent COVID-19.

The J gene is TRBJ1-4, the V gene TRBV21-1. TRBV21-1 is a pseudogene. The CDR3 is made up of 13 amino acids. CDR3 DNA: TGTGCCAGCAGCAAGGGACCCCGGACTAGAGGTTTTTTT. Translation gives CASSKGPRTRGFF.

As regards this clone: The same CDR3 can be traced to other DNA sequences in this sample. This CDR3 is CASSIQGGQPQHF. In DNA, the CDR3 is TGTGCCAGTAGTATACAGGGTGGCCAGCCCCAGCATTTT. This chain connects TRBV19 to TRBJ1-5, with D possibly matching TRBD1 (5 bases). Deletions cut 2 bases from V and 7 bases from J, with 9 bases between. Germline assignment: CDR1 LNHDA and CDR2 SQIVND (reference sequence). The CDR3 length is 13 residues.

The chain has TRBV10-3 and TRBJ2-2, with D tentatively TRBD2 (7 bases). The V end lost 1 base, the J end lost 3 bases, and 12 bases lay between the germline ends. The CDR3 is made up of 16 amino acids. CDR1 is ENHRY, CDR2 SYGVKD, per germline. Here the CDR3 DNA reads TGTGCCATCAGTGAGTATGGCGGGGGCGACACCGGGGAGCTGTTTTTT. Translating gives CAISEYGGGDTGELFF.

The rearrangement links TRBV9 to TRBJ2-3, with D hard to call. In germline, CDR1 is SGDLS, CDR2 YYNGEE. The length of the CDR3 is 13 residues. Trimming pared 0 bases from V and 4 bases from J, leaving 6 bases between. The CDR3 DNA is TGTGCCAGCAGCGTAGATTTCGCAGATACGCAGTATTTT. Translating gives CASSVDFADTQYF.

The CDR3 region has the DNA TGTGCCAGTACGCGGGCCGCGGCAGGGGGTAGCACCGGGGAGCTGTTTTTT. Its translation is CASTRAAAGGSTGELFF. The genes are TRBV19 and TRBJ2-2; 7 bases agree with TRBD1. Germline V CDR1 and CDR2: LNHDA, SQIVND (reference sequence). The V gene end was trimmed by 7 bases and the J gene end by 4 bases; junction bases not matched to a gene: 15. CDR3 length: 17 residues.

The gene calls are TRBV11-2 and TRBJ1-2, with D possibly being TRBD1 (5 bases). The CDR3 has 18 amino acids. Trimming took off 3 bases at V and 4 bases at J, with 24 bases between the two ends. From germline, CDR1 is SGHAT and CDR2 FQNNGV. The CDR3 protein is CASSLDTFPIGHGYGYTF. The DNA of the CDR3 is TGTGCCAGCAGCTTGGACACCTTCCCTATCGGGCACGGCTATGGCTACACCTTC.

The V gene is TRBV18, the J gene TRBJ1-1; D may be TRBD1 (5 bases). The germline V and J ends were trimmed by 3 bases and 1 base, with 9 bases remaining between them. The CDR3 is 14 residues long. CDR1 and CDR2 (germline): KGHSH, LQKENI. CDR3 nucleotides: TGTGCCAGCTCACCTAACACAGGGAACACTGAAGCTTTCTTT. Protein: CASSPNTGNTEAFF.

This CDR3 reads CASRGGAGANVLTF. CDR3 nucleotide sequence: TGTGCCAGCAGAGGGGGTGCGGGGGCCAACGTCCTGACTTTC. V gene TRBV2 combines with J gene TRBJ2-6, with a tentative D call TRBD1 (6 bases). The germline V gene has CDR1 SNHLY and CDR2 FYNNEI. This CDR3 contains 14 residues. The V end lost 6 bases, the J end lost 4 bases, and 10 bases lay between the germline ends.

CDR3 sequence: CASGPGQGFYNEQFF. The DNA for the CDR3 is TGCGCCAGCGGCCCGGGACAGGGTTTCTACAATGAGCAGTTCTTC. This chain connects TRBV5-1 to TRBJ2-1, with 9 bases lining up with TRBD1. Germline CDR1 reads SGHRS; CDR2 reads YFSETQ. The CDR3 contains 15 residues. V lost 7 bases to trimming and J lost 3 bases; unmatched junction nucleotides: 8.

V gene TRBV3-1 (or the pseudogene TRBV3-2) combines with J gene TRBJ2-7; 8 positions agree with TRBD2. CDR3 size: 16 residues. V lost 1 base to trimming and J lost 5 bases; unmatched junction nucleotides: 10. CDR1 and CDR2 (germline): LGHDT, YNNKEL (reference sequence). In DNA form, the CDR3 reads TGTGCCAGCAGCCAAGGGAGCCGGGAGGGCCAGGACGAGCAGTACTTC. Protein product: CASSQGSREGQDEQYF.

The CDR3 here is CAWRRGDYNSPLHF. CDR3 coding DNA: TGTGCCTGGAGAAGGGGCGACTATAATTCACCCCTCCACTTT. The chain couples TRBV30 to TRBJ1-6; D is perhaps TRBD1 (5 bases). The CDR3 contains 14 residues. Germline-derived CDR1 and CDR2 are GTSNPN and SVGIG (reference sequence). The V end was cut by 3 bases, the J end by 3 bases, with 9 bases between.

This chain connects TRBV10-3 to TRBJ1-1; TRBD1 matches 7 bases. Germline V CDR1 and CDR2: ENHRY, SYGVKD. The CDR3 is 17 residues long. J was trimmed by 3 bases and V by 3 bases; bases with no gene match: 13. Here the CDR3 DNA reads TGTGCCATCAGTGACTCGATTAGGACAGGCGGGTACACTGAAGCTTTCTTT. Amino acids: CAISDSIRTGGYTEAFF.

This clone showed up just a few times. The chain uses TRBV7-2 and TRBJ2-1; no clear D. V was clipped by 0 bases and J by 10 bases, with 10 bases between them. The CDR3 is made up of 13 amino acids. The germline gives CDR1 SGHTA, CDR2 FQGNSA. In DNA form, the CDR3 reads TGTGCCAGCAGCTTAGCGTTGAGAGCGGAGCAGTTCTTC. Protein product: CASSLALRAEQFF. The entire variable domain, with the rest obtained from reference TRBV7-2 and TRBJ2-1, is as follows: GAGVSQSPSNKVTEKGKDVELRCDPISGHTALYWYRQSLGQGLEFLIYFQGNSAPDKSGLPSDRFSAERTGGSVSTLTIQRTQQEDSAVYLCASSLALRAEQFFGPGTRLTVL.

CDR3 bases: TGTGCCAGCTCCTTTGGGAGGTCCTACGAGCAGTACTTC. This sequence encodes CASSFGRSYEQYF. The gene calls are TRBV27 and TRBJ2-7; D perhaps matches TRBD2 (6 bases). The length of the CDR3 is 13 residues. Germline CDR1 and CDR2: MNHEY and SMNVEV (reference sequence). With 8 bases removed from V and 1 base from J, the gap between germline ends came to 12 bases.

This clone has just a few counts. This rearrangement joins TRBV20-1 to TRBJ2-3, with TRBD2 identical over 9 bases. Trimming cost V 3 bases and J 4 bases; bases outside gene matches: 8. CDR3 size: 15 residues. The germline gives CDR1 DFQATT, CDR2 SNEGSKA (reference sequence). CDR3 in DNA: TGCAGTGCTAGTGCAGCTAGCGGGAAATCAGATACGCAGTATTTT. It yields the protein CSASAASGKSDTQYF.

The chain joins TRBV12-5 to TRBJ2-2, with unresolved D. V lost 6 bases and J lost 5, with 7 bases in between. The V gene's germline CDR1 is LGHNT and CDR2 FRNRAP. The CDR3 length is 12 residues. The CDR3 loop reads CASGIQTGELFF. The CDR3 region has the DNA TGTGCTAGTGGCATACAGACCGGGGAGCTGTTTTTT.

The chain carries TRBV11-3 and TRBJ1-3; D may be TRBD1 (6 bases). CDR3 length equals 14 residues. Trimming stripped 5 bases from V and 1 base from J, with 9 bases between. Germline-derived CDR1 and CDR2 are SGHNT and YENEEA. The CDR3 sequence is CASSETGSGNTIYF. The CDR3 region has the DNA TGTGCCAGCAGCGAAACAGGGTCTGGAAACACCATATATTTT.

The V call is TRBV6-5, the J call TRBJ1-5, with TRBD1 identical over 9 bases. J lost 6 bases, V lost 2 bases, and 8 bases had no gene match. There are 16 residues in the CDR3. The germline gives CDR1 MNHEY, CDR2 SVGAGI. The CDR3 DNA sequence: TGTGCCAGCAGTTACGCCCTCCCGGGACAGGGTCAGCCCCAGCATTTT. As protein: CASSYALPGQGQPQHF.

The chain carries TRBV30 and TRBJ1-2, with D perhaps matching TRBD1 (5 bases). V was trimmed by 5 bases and J by 4 bases, leaving 14 bases between them. Germline CDR1 is GTSNPN and CDR2 is SVGIG (reference sequence). The CDR3 spans 13 residues. Here the CDR3 DNA reads TGTGCCTGGTCTTCGGGGGGGGGCTATGGCTACACCTTC. This encodes CAWSSGGGYGYTF. Supplemented by reference TRBV30 and TRBJ1-2, the full variable domain reads SQTIHQWPATLVQPVGSPLSLECTVEGTSNPNLYWYRQAAGRGLQLLFYSVGIGQISSEVPQNLSASRPQDRQFILSSKKLLLSDSGFYLCAWSSGGGYGYTFGSGTRLTVV.

This chain connects TRBV2 to TRBJ1-2; a possible D gene is TRBD1 (5 bases). CDR1 and CDR2 (germline): SNHLY, FYNNEI. The ends were cut back, 0 bases at V and 5 bases at J, with 22 bases in the middle. The CDR3 sequence is 18 residues long. CDR3 residues: CASSEANPELLQDYGYTF. In nucleotides, the CDR3 is TGTGCCAGCAGTGAAGCGAATCCTGAACTCTTACAGGATTATGGCTACACCTTC.

This clone was found a few times. The V gene is TRBV2, the J gene TRBJ2-3; 7 nucleotides align to TRBD2. The CDR3 loop spans 13 amino acids. With 3 bases clipped from V and 5 bases from J, the junction kept 2 bases outside the gene matches. The germline CDR1 and CDR2 sequences are SNHLY and FYNNEI. The CDR3 protein is CASSDAGEDTQYF. In DNA, the CDR3 is TGTGCCAGCAGTGATGCGGGAGAAGATACGCAGTATTTT.

The rearrangement links TRBV30 to TRBJ1-1; D is possibly TRBD1 (5 bases). Trimming shortened V by 2 bases and J by 1 base, and 11 bases separated the two germline ends. This CDR3 has 14 amino acids. CDR1 GTSNPN and CDR2 SVGIG come from the germline V gene (reference sequence). The CDR3 sequence: CAWSRGAGNTEAFF. CDR3 nucleotides: TGTGCCTGGAGTCGCGGGGCTGGGAACACTGAAGCTTTCTTT.

The V and J genes are TRBV30 and TRBJ1-6; no reliable D call. CDR1 GTSNPN and CDR2 SVGIG come from the germline V gene (reference sequence). The ends were cut back, 6 bases at V and 7 bases at J, with 19 bases in the middle. CDR3 length: 15 amino acids. The CDR3 sequence: CACPNGRGMNSPLHF. CDR3 DNA: TGTGCCTGCCCCAACGGGCGGGGAATGAATTCACCCCTCCACTTT.